The 29 T cell receptor beta chains reported below all come from one sample, sequenced in a study of T-cell reconstitution after alpha-beta-depleted transplantation in children. During its preparation, the TCRbeta library received unique molecular identifiers. One entry per CDR3 protein, called by TCRdb with MiXCR from the PCR reads. The top ten clones hold under 45% of a sample with 500,000 to 750,000 distinct CDR3 sequences, roughly a quarter of them seen once. Sample: PBMCs, taken before TCRalphabeta/CD19-depleted stem cell transplant. These receptors all stem from a boy under two years old with Wiskott-Aldrich syndrome, due to receive a stem cell transplant.

The gene calls are TRBV5-1 and TRBJ2-1; D tentatively reads TRBD1 or TRBD2 (5 bases each). Trimming took off 4 bases at V and 2 bases at J, with 13 bases between the two ends. This CDR3 is 15 amino acids long. The germline CDR1 and CDR2 sequences are SGHRS and YFSETQ. Here the CDR3 reads CASSPGQAPYNEQFF. Here the CDR3 DNA reads TGCGCCAGCAGCCCGGGGCAGGCCCCCTACAATGAGCAGTTCTTC.

This chain joins TRBV29-1 and TRBJ2-3, with 9 bases identical to TRBD2. Germline assignment: CDR1 SQVTM and CDR2 ANQGSEA. J gave up 2 bases and V 6 bases, and 9 bases lay outside the gene matches. The CDR3 is 15 amino acids. The CDR3 nucleotides read TGCAGCGTCTCCGGGGTAGCGGGAGCCACAGATACGCAGTATTTT. Translated: CSVSGVAGATDTQYF.

This clonotype was detected only once. The gene calls are TRBV7-6 and TRBJ2-5; D is perhaps TRBD2 (6 bases). Per germline, CDR1 SGHVS and CDR2 FNYEAQ. Trimming cost V 5 bases and J 7 bases, with 20 bases left between them. The length of the CDR3 is 15 residues. This CDR3 reads CASSEGLGLLGTQYF. The CDR3 region has the DNA TGTGCCAGCAGCGAAGGCCTGGGACTCTTGGGGACCCAGTACTTC.

This clonotype turned up a few times. The chain carries TRBV27 and TRBJ1-5, with D perhaps TRBD1 (5 bases). This CDR3 region has 14 residues. V shed 1 base and J shed 3 bases, with 7 bases lying between them. Germline V gives CDR1 MNHEY, CDR2 SMNVEV (reference sequence). This chain's CDR3 is CASSLWGLNQPQHF. CDR3 in DNA: TGTGCCAGCAGTTTATGGGGACTCAATCAGCCCCAGCATTTT.

The J gene is TRBJ2-1, the V gene TRBV5-1; TRBD2 agrees at 9 bases. Germline loops: CDR1 SGHRS, CDR2 YFSETQ. The CDR3 covers 19 residues. Unmatched junction bases numbered 19, after V lost 5 bases and J lost 4 bases. CDR3 region: CASSLGATGREGRYNEQFF. The DNA of the CDR3 is TGCGCCAGCAGTCTGGGGGCCACGGGGCGGGAGGGCCGTTACAATGAGCAGTTCTTC.

This chain links TRBV2 with TRBJ1-1, with D possibly TRBD1 on 5 matching bases. The V gene lost 7 bases and the J gene lost 4 bases, with 13 bases spanning the gap. Looked up from germline, CDR1 is SNHLY and CDR2 is FYNNEI. This CDR3 region has 13 residues. CDR3 loop: CASNQGWVTEAFF. The DNA for the CDR3 is TGTGCCAGCAATCAGGGATGGGTCACTGAAGCTTTCTTT.

The chain employs TRBV20-1 and TRBJ2-2, with TRBD2 as a possible D gene (5 bases). Germline values: CDR1 DFQATT, CDR2 SNEGSKA (reference sequence). V gave up 3 bases and J gave up 2 bases, with 13 bases separating them. The CDR3 is made up of 15 amino acids. The CDR3 nucleotides are TGCAGTGCTAGTAGCCTAGCCGTTAACACCGGGGAGCTGTTTTTT. Amino acid sequence: CSASSLAVNTGELFF.

This sequence joins TRBV11-2 and TRBJ2-5, with TRBD1 matching over 7 bases. This CDR3 comprises 15 residues. The junction had 7 bases not matched to a gene; V was cut back by 4 bases and J by 2 bases. Germline V CDR1 and CDR2: SGHAT, FQNNGV. The CDR3 spells CASSSRTGAQETQYF. CDR3 DNA sequence: TGTGCCAGCAGCTCCCGGACAGGCGCTCAAGAGACCCAGTACTTC.

The chain is built from TRBV5-5 and TRBJ1-1; D unresolved. CDR1 is SGHKS, CDR2 YYEKEE, per germline (reference sequence). The CDR3 length is 13 residues. Deletions cut 2 bases from V and 3 bases from J, with 8 bases between. The CDR3 protein is CASSFQYDTEAFF. Written as DNA, the CDR3 is TGTGCCAGCAGCTTCCAGTACGACACTGAAGCTTTCTTT.

The chain joins TRBV10-3 to TRBJ2-5; 9 bases line up with TRBD1. The junction had 10 bases not matched to a gene; V was cut back by 10 bases and J by 4 bases. The germline V gene encodes CDR1 ENHRY and CDR2 SYGVKD. This CDR3 contains 14 residues. The CDR3 DNA sequence: TGTGCCACCCGGACAGGGGCGGGTAGAGAGACCCAGTACTTC. This encodes CATRTGAGRETQYF.

This clonotype was seen a handful of times. This chain connects TRBV6-2 or TRBV6-3 to TRBJ2-1; D unresolved. The CDR3 is 12 amino acids. Trimming left V 7 bases short and J 2 bases short, with 6 bases between. Germline CDR1 reads MNHEY; CDR2 reads SVGEGT. The CDR3 DNA follows: TGTGCCAGCACGGGTACCTACAATGAGCAGTTCTTC. Protein: CASTGTYNEQFF.

This chain connects TRBV7-6 to TRBJ2-3, with D uncertain. From germline, CDR1 is SGHVS and CDR2 FNYEAQ. The CDR3 has 15 residues. V lost 1 base to trimming and J lost 2 bases, with 10 bases between them. The CDR3 nucleotides read TGTGCCAGCAGCTTAGGACTGAGACACACAGATACGCAGTATTTT. Translated: CASSLGLRHTDTQYF.

The V call is TRBV3-1, the J call TRBJ2-7; TRBD2 matches at 9 bases. Per the germline V gene, CDR1 is LGHDT and CDR2 is YNNKEL (reference sequence). V gave up 6 bases and J gave up 4 bases; unmatched junction bases: 13. This CDR3 has 16 amino acids. This chain's CDR3 is CASRLSATSGYYEQYF. CDR3 nucleotides: TGTGCCAGCAGACTCTCAGCCACTAGCGGGTATTACGAGCAGTACTTC.

Comment on this clonotype: A junction boundary mismatches the germline segment, possibly from a read error. The chain couples TRBV12-3 or TRBV12-4 to TRBJ2-3, with 7 bases fitting TRBD2. This CDR3 comprises 15 residues. As DNA, the CDR3 is TGTGCCAGCAGTATAGCGGGCCTTAGCACAGATACGCAGTATTTT. Its translation is CASSIAGLSTDTQYF.

This clonotype was seen a handful of times. The chain carries TRBV5-1 and TRBJ2-1, with 10 bases aligning to TRBD2. The CDR3 contains 17 residues. Unmatched junction bases numbered 7, after V lost 0 bases and J lost 4 bases. In germline, CDR1 is SGHRS, CDR2 YFSETQ. CDR3 nucleotides: TGCGCCAGCAGCTTGGTCAGTGGGACTAGCGCTTACAATGAGCAGTTCTTC. This encodes CASSLVSGTSAYNEQFF. Variable domain in full (rest from reference TRBV5-1 and TRBJ2-1): KAGVTQTPRYLIKTRGQQVTLSCSPISGHRSVSWYQQTPGQGLQFLFEYFSETQRNKGNFPGRFSGRQFSNSRSEMNVSTLELGDSALYLCASSLVSGTSAYNEQFFGPGTRLTVL.

Here the CDR3 DNA reads TGTGCCAGCAGCCCTAGGACAGGGCTCTACGAGCAGTACTTC. This sequence encodes CASSPRTGLYEQYF. The V gene is TRBV16, the J gene TRBJ2-7; 8 positions match TRBD1. The CDR3 consists of 14 residues. V dropped 4 bases and J dropped 3; count of bases not matched to a gene: 5. Germline V gene data show CDR1 as KGHSY and CDR2 as FQNENV.

There are many counts of this clonotype. The V gene is TRBV28, the J gene TRBJ2-6; D unresolved. Germline V gene lookup returns CDR1 MDHEN and CDR2 SYDVKM. V lost 3 bases and J 5 bases, leaving 2 bases between the germline ends. CDR3 size: 12 residues. The CDR3 loop is CASSLRANVLTF. CDR3 in DNA: TGTGCCAGCAGTTTGAGGGCCAACGTCCTGACTTTC. Drawing the rest from reference TRBV28 and TRBJ2-6, the complete variable domain is DVKVTQSSRYLVKRTGEKVFLECVQDMDHENMFWYRQDPGLGLRLIYFSYDVKMKEKGDIPEGYSVSREKKERFSLILESASTNQTSMYLCASSLRANVLTFGAGSRLTVL.

This clonotype was detected a few times. The J gene is TRBJ1-5, the V gene TRBV20-1; 7 bases agree with TRBD1. This CDR3 has 15 residues. Germline CDR1 and CDR2: DFQATT and SNEGSKA (reference sequence). V trimming: 0 bases; J trimming: 1 base; junction bases outside the gene matches: 3. CDR3 protein: CSARDRTGSNQPQHF. The CDR3 nucleotides read TGCAGTGCTAGAGATAGGACAGGAAGCAATCAGCCCCAGCATTTT.

This chain connects TRBV3-1 to TRBJ1-3; 10 bases match TRBD1. Germline V gene data show CDR1 as LGHDT and CDR2 as YNNKEL (reference sequence). The CDR3 length is 17 residues. J gave up 0 bases and V 2 bases, and 4 bases lay outside the gene matches. Here the CDR3 DNA reads TGTGCCAGCAGCCAATGGGGACAGGGGTCCTCTGGAAACACCATATATTTT. Translating it yields CASSQWGQGSSGNTIYF.

At least ten counts were recorded for this clonotype. The V and J genes are TRBV28 and TRBJ1-2; D might be TRBD1 (5 bases). V was cut by 3 bases and J by 5 bases, with 16 bases left in between. The germline V gene has CDR1 MDHEN and CDR2 SYDVKM. The CDR3 sequence is 15 residues long. The CDR3 protein is CASSFTNIDSYGYTF. For the CDR3, the DNA is TGTGCCAGCAGTTTTACCAATATCGACAGTTATGGCTACACCTTC.

This clonotype was found a few times. The rearrangement links TRBV5-1 to TRBJ1-3, with 8 bases lining up with TRBD1. The CDR3 is 15 amino acids. V was pared by 4 bases and J by 10 bases, with 13 bases of the junction left unmatched. Germline V gene lookup returns CDR1 SGHRS and CDR2 YFSETQ. In DNA, the CDR3 is TGCGCCAGCAGCGCGGGGACAGGAACGTACAGGACCATATATTTT. Translation: CASSAGTGTYRTIYF. The full variable domain, rest sourced from reference TRBV5-1 and TRBJ1-3, is KAGVTQTPRYLIKTRGQQVTLSCSPISGHRSVSWYQQTPGQGLQFLFEYFSETQRNKGNFPGRFSGRQFSNSRSEMNVSTLELGDSALYLCASSAGTGTYRTIYFGEGSWLTVV.

This clonotype occurred a few times. V is TRBV20-1 and J is TRBJ2-1; D remains ambiguous. Germline CDR1 reads DFQATT; CDR2 reads SNEGSKA (reference sequence). Trimming cost V 0 bases and J 8 bases, with 2 bases left between them. There are 10 residues in the CDR3. The CDR3 protein is CSAREDEQFF. CDR3 nucleotide sequence: TGCAGTGCTAGAGAAGATGAGCAGTTCTTC.

The rearrangement links TRBV19 to TRBJ2-7; 10 positions agree with TRBD1. The ends lost 4 bases at V and 2 bases at J; junction bases unmatched: 5. There are 15 residues in the CDR3. In germline, CDR1 is LNHDA, CDR2 SQIVND (reference sequence). CDR3 loop: CASSTTGTGAYEQYF. The CDR3 coding sequence is TGTGCCAGTAGTACAACCGGGACAGGGGCCTACGAGCAGTACTTC.

This clonotype has only a few counts. This chain links TRBV15 with TRBJ1-6; 7 positions agree with TRBD1. This CDR3 is 14 amino acids long. Germline CDR1 LNHNV, CDR2 YYDKDF (reference sequence). Trimming cost V 10 bases and J 7 bases; bases outside gene matches: 10. CDR3 residues: CAIAPTGWNSPLHF. In nucleotides, the CDR3 is TGTGCCATCGCACCGACAGGGTGGAATTCACCCCTCCACTTT.

This CDR3 is CASSLGLAGVNTQYF. CDR3 DNA: TGTGCCAGCAGCTTAGGACTAGCGGGAGTAAATACGCAGTATTTT. V usage is TRBV7-2 and J usage is TRBJ2-3; 12 bases agree with TRBD2. Germline-derived CDR1 and CDR2 are SGHTA and FQGNSA. The CDR3 spans 15 residues. J gave up 7 bases and V 1 base, and 3 bases lay outside the gene matches.

This clonotype showed up just a few times. The rearrangement links TRBV20-1 to TRBJ2-1; no reliable D call. The CDR3 loop spans 14 amino acids. The ends were cut back, 7 bases at V and 0 bases at J, with 13 bases in the middle. CDR1 and CDR2 (germline): DFQATT, SNEGSKA (reference sequence). CDR3 in amino acids: CSVVRDLSYNEQFF. CDR3 nucleotide sequence: TGCAGTGTTGTTCGAGATCTCTCCTACAATGAGCAGTTCTTC.

The chain combines TRBV7-2 with TRBJ2-6; the match to TRBD1 covers 9 bases. The length of the CDR3 is 17 residues. Germline CDR1 SGHTA, CDR2 FQGNSA. The junction had 2 bases not matched to a gene; V was cut back by 2 bases and J by 0 bases. CDR3 bases: TGTGCCAGCAGCTTAAGGACAGGGGACTCTGGGGCCAACGTCCTGACTTTC. This sequence encodes CASSLRTGDSGANVLTF.

This clonotype appeared many times. Written as DNA, the CDR3 is TGTGCCAGCATCGGTAATGAGCAGTTCTTC. It encodes CASIGNEQFF. The chain has TRBV2 and TRBJ2-1, with D unclear. Germline V gene data show CDR1 as SNHLY and CDR2 as FYNNEI. This CDR3 region has 10 residues. The V gene lost 7 bases and the J gene lost 7 bases, with 5 bases spanning the gap.

The chain carries TRBV18 and TRBJ2-5; D unresolved. CDR1 and CDR2 (germline): KGHSH, LQKENI. Trimming left V 3 bases short and J 5 bases short, with 10 bases between. This CDR3 is built from 13 residues. CDR3 sequence reads: CASSPLRSETQYF. CDR3 bases: TGTGCCAGCTCACCGCTCCGTAGCGAGACCCAGTACTTC.